This is a list of T cell receptor beta chains from one sample in a study of blood T cell repertoires in COVID-19. Sequencing was performed with immunoSEQ multiplex PCR; in TCRdb, only in-frame clones are kept and a portion is missing. The sample records more than 150,000 clones, 82% being singletons. Specimen: PBMCs or T cells enriched from blood (not recorded which). Receptors were obtained from a middle-aged man who had recovered from COVID-19. Each CDR3 is given with its conserved first and last residue. The D gene is left open where the match is weak. Only some rows state a clone size, as once, few, many or a class for expanded clones.

v_gene	j_gene	d_gene	abundance	CDR3aa	CDR3nt
TRBV9	TRBJ1-2	TRBD1	.	CASSVEGTGDGYTF	TGTGCCAGCAGCGTAGAAGGGACAGGGGACGGCTACACCTTC
TRBV7-9	TRBJ2-5	TRBD1	few	CASSSFPGTAQETQYF	TGTGCCAGCAGCTCGTTCCCCGGGACAGCCCAAGAGACCCAGTACTTC
TRBV9	TRBJ2-7	TRBD2	.	CASSVGHGGTSIFEQYF	TGTGCCAGCAGCGTAGGGCACGGGGGGACTAGCATTTTTGAGCAGTACTTC
TRBV9	TRBJ1-5	.	.	CASSLTGNSNQPQHF	TGTGCCAGCAGCCTAACAGGGAATAGCAATCAGCCCCAGCATTTT
TRBV7-2	TRBJ2-7	TRBD2	once	CASSLTSGGYEQYF	TGTGCCAGCAGCTTGACTAGCGGGGGGTACGAGCAGTACTTC
TRBV12-5	TRBJ2-3	TRBD2	.	CASGAPRGSGRPDTQYF	TGTGCTAGTGGCGCCCCCCGGGGTAGCGGGAGACCAGATACGCAGTATTTT
TRBV20-1	TRBJ2-1	TRBD2	.	CSASVAGLNEQFF	TGCAGTGCTAGTGTAGCGGGGTTAAATGAGCAGTTCTTC
TRBV19	TRBJ2-3	TRBD1	.	CASSRDSVADTQYF	TGTGCCAGTAGCCGGGACAGCGTCGCAGATACGCAGTATTTT
TRBV5-8	TRBJ1-2	.	.	CASSLYGTSNYGYTF	TGTGCCAGCAGCTTGTATGGTACATCTAACTATGGCTACACCTTC
TRBV10-1	TRBJ2-7	TRBD1	few	CASRIRTGPYREQYF	TGCGCCAGCAGAATCAGGACAGGACCTTACCGGGAGCAGTACTTC
TRBV2	TRBJ1-2	.	.	CASKRIRDDYGYTF	TGTGCCAGCAAAAGAATCAGGGATGACTATGGCTACACCTTC
TRBV5-1	TRBJ1-6	TRBD1	.	CASSLGQGNSPLHF	TGCGCCAGCAGCTTGGGACAGGGTAATTCACCCCTCCACTTT
TRBV5-1	TRBJ1-3	.	few	CASSSTGTSFSGNTIYF	TGCGCCAGCAGTTCAACCGGGACATCCTTCTCTGGAAACACCATATATTTT
TRBV9	TRBJ1-1	TRBD1	.	CASSPRTGGGYTEAFF	TGTGCCAGCAGCCCCCGGACAGGGGGCGGGTACACTGAAGCTTTCTTT
TRBV30	TRBJ1-1	.	.	CAWSGLNRAAAAFF	TGTGCCTGGAGTGGATTGAACAGGGCGGCTGCAGCTTTCTTT
TRBV7-2	TRBJ2-7	TRBD2	.	CASSWTSGRGLSYEQYF	TGTGCCAGCAGCTGGACTAGCGGGAGGGGACTGTCCTACGAGCAGTACTTC
TRBV10-2	TRBJ2-4	.	.	CASSLSRGSSDIQYF	TGCGCCAGCAGCCTCTCCCGGGGGAGTTCGGACATTCAGTACTTC
TRBV24-1	TRBJ2-1	TRBD2	.	CATSDQGLAVDEQFF	TGTGCCACCAGTGATCAAGGACTAGCAGTCGATGAGCAGTTCTTC
TRBV28	TRBJ1-3	.	.	CASSSYQGFISGNTIYF	TGTGCCAGCAGCTCCTACCAGGGGTTTATCTCTGGAAACACCATATATTTT
TRBV4-1	TRBJ2-2	TRBD2	.	CASSQGRAGAGELFF	TGCGCCAGCAGCCAAGGAAGAGCGGGGGCCGGGGAGCTGTTTTTT
TRBV5-1	TRBJ2-2	.	once	CASTWTAMNTGELFF	TGCGCCAGCACTTGGACTGCAATGAACACCGGGGAGCTGTTTTTT
TRBV7-2	TRBJ2-2	TRBD1	.	CASSWTGMVGGELFF	TGTGCCAGCAGCTGGACAGGGATGGTGGGTGGGGAGCTGTTTTTT
TRBV7-2	TRBJ1-2	TRBD1	.	CASSLDRGYGYTF	TGTGCCAGCAGCTTAGACAGGGGCTATGGCTACACCTTC
TRBV4-2	TRBJ2-1	.	.	CASSPSAYNEQFF	TGTGCCAGCAGCCCCTCCGCCTACAATGAGCAGTTCTTC
TRBV27	TRBJ1-1	.	once	CASSLLARGFTEAFF	TGTGCCAGCAGTTTATTAGCCAGGGGATTCACTGAAGCTTTCTTT
TRBV27	TRBJ2-1	.	.	CASIGGSLYNEQFF	TGTGCCAGCATTGGGGGCTCTCTATACAATGAGCAGTTCTTC
TRBV18	TRBJ1-2	.	once	CASSPTADANYGYTF	TGTGCCAGCTCACCGACTGCAGATGCTAACTATGGCTACACCTTC
TRBV7-8	TRBJ1-2	TRBD1	few	CASSPRDRGGKNGYTF	TGTGCCAGCAGCCCCAGAGACAGGGGCGGAAAGAATGGCTACACCTTC
TRBV4-1	TRBJ2-1	TRBD2	.	CASSQGVSAGGNNEQFF	TGCGCCAGCAGCCAAGGAGTCTCAGCGGGAGGGAACAATGAGCAGTTCTTC